This passage covers 20 T cell receptor beta chains from one sample sequenced in a study of human T cells and chemical hapten exposure. Via MiXCR, TCRdb re-called the RACE reads, giving one row per CDR3 protein. The top ten hold 2.9% of the sample, which has about 180,000 distinct CDR3 sequences, just under 30% seen once. Time point in this sample: pre-sensitization, week 0. Specified treatment: therapeutic diphenylcyclopropenone sensitization with weekly scalp DPC. Specimen: whole blood, collected in connection with sensitization to the hapten diphenylcyclopropenone (DPC). These TCRs come from a woman in her 30s with alopecia areata. Some clones in this sample may be carry-over from other donors' samples.

The rearrangement joins TRBV7-2 to TRBJ2-5; tentative D call: TRBD2 (6 bases). V was clipped by 5 bases and J by 5 bases, with 18 bases between them. The CDR3 is 15 amino acids. Germline values: CDR1 SGHTA, CDR2 FQGNSA. CDR3 coding DNA: TGTGCCAGCAGCCCCCCGGGACTGCCTGTGGAGACCCAGTACTTC. Its translation is CASSPPGLPVETQYF.

The rearrangement links TRBV9 to TRBJ2-7; no firm D call. Germline assignment: CDR1 SGDLS and CDR2 YYNGEE. The V and J ends lost 4 bases and 5 bases respectively, with 19 bases between them. The CDR3 contains 15 residues. The CDR3: CASSPSSGRTHEQYF. The CDR3 DNA reads TGTGCCAGCAGCCCGAGCTCAGGCAGGACGCACGAGCAGTACTTC.

The chain links TRBV9 to TRBJ2-3, with TRBD2 matching over 7 bases. The length of the CDR3 is 13 residues. J gave up 9 bases and V 0 bases, and 4 bases lay outside the gene matches. The germline V gene has CDR1 SGDLS and CDR2 YYNGEE. DNA for the CDR3: TGTGCCAGCAGCGTAGTGGGGGAGGGCACGCAGTATTTT. It codes for CASSVVGEGTQYF.

The V gene is TRBV5-1, the J gene TRBJ1-1; D is unresolved. Germline V gives CDR1 SGHRS, CDR2 YFSETQ. The CDR3 has 15 residues. The ends were cut back, 0 bases at V and 1 base at J, with 10 bases in the middle. The CDR3 DNA follows: TGCGCCAGCAGCTTGGAAGGGTTGGCGAACACTGAAGCTTTCTTT. It encodes CASSLEGLANTEAFF.

The chain combines TRBV2 with TRBJ2-4, with 8 bases lining up with TRBD1. With 5 bases clipped from V and 8 bases from J, the junction kept 5 bases outside the gene matches. Germline loops: CDR1 SNHLY, CDR2 FYNNEI. The CDR3 length is 13 residues. The CDR3 loop is CASSKGQVDIQYF. CDR3 sequence (DNA): TGTGCCAGCAGTAAGGGACAGGTCGACATTCAGTACTTC.

This clonotype turned up a few times. The CDR3: CASSSFGAGTGELFF. In nucleotides, the CDR3 is TGTGCCAGCAGCTCGTTCGGGGCGGGCACCGGGGAGCTGTTTTTT. The J gene is TRBJ2-2, the V gene TRBV28; D is perhaps TRBD1 or TRBD2 (5 bases each). This CDR3 is 15 amino acids long. Trimming removed 6 bases at V and 4 bases at J, with 15 bases between. Germline assignment: CDR1 MDHEN and CDR2 SYDVKM.

V and J are TRBV4-2 and TRBJ1-2, with D possibly being TRBD1 (5 bases). The V gene lost 10 bases and the J gene lost 4 bases, with 16 bases spanning the gap. From germline, CDR1 is LGHNA and CDR2 YNFKEQ. This CDR3 contains 13 residues. CDR3 protein: CATSSGTVYGYTF. In DNA form, the CDR3 reads TGTGCCACCTCGTCCGGGACGGTCTATGGCTACACCTTC.

This clonotype occurred once. The chain combines TRBV10-3 with TRBJ2-1; TRBD2 aligns across 9 bases. Germline-derived CDR1 and CDR2 are ENHRY and SYGVKD. V dropped 2 bases and J dropped 4; count of bases not matched to a gene: 9. The CDR3 totals 17 residues. CDR3 DNA sequence: TGTGCCATCAGTGAGGCGAGGCCGGGACTAGCTTACAATGAGCAGTTCTTC. This gives the protein CAISEARPGLAYNEQFF.

This clonotype has just a few counts. The chain has TRBV9 and TRBJ1-1; 12 bases fit TRBD1. The CDR3 has 15 residues. With 2 bases clipped from V and 5 bases from J, the junction kept 4 bases outside the gene matches. The germline gives CDR1 SGDLS, CDR2 YYNGEE. The CDR3 here is CASSVMGQGATEAFF. CDR3 nucleotide sequence: TGTGCCAGCAGCGTGATGGGACAGGGGGCGACTGAAGCTTTCTTT.

This clonotype occurred a few times. The chain carries TRBV20-1 and TRBJ1-2, with D unresolved. Per the germline V gene, CDR1 is DFQATT and CDR2 is SNEGSKA (reference sequence). The CDR3 spans 15 residues. The V gene lost 2 bases and the J gene lost 8 bases, with 21 bases spanning the gap. The CDR3 DNA is TGCAGTGCTAGATCTCAGGAGGGATCAACTAGAGGCTACACCTTC. Amino acids: CSARSQEGSTRGYTF.

This clonotype has just a few counts. The genes are TRBV29-1 and TRBJ1-2; a possible D gene is TRBD1 (6 bases). Germline CDR1 reads SQVTM; CDR2 reads ANQGSEA. CDR3 length equals 13 residues. V gave up 5 bases and J gave up 2 bases, with 12 bases separating them. CDR3 nucleotides: TGCAGCGTTCCCGACAGGAGAAACTATGGCTACACCTTC. Translation gives CSVPDRRNYGYTF.

This clonotype has only a few counts. This sequence joins TRBV6-5 and TRBJ1-1; 7 bases align to TRBD1. The CDR3 length is 16 residues. The V and J ends lost 0 bases and 4 bases, in that order; junction bases with no gene match: 8. CDR1 is MNHEY, CDR2 SVGAGI, per germline. CDR3 DNA: TGTGCCAGCAGTTACTCGTACGAGGGGGCCGGCACTGAAGCTTTCTTT. Translated: CASSYSYEGAGTEAFF.

The rearrangement links TRBV24-1 to TRBJ2-3, with D unresolved. Trimming pared 5 bases from V and 6 bases from J, leaving 14 bases between. Germline CDR1 KGHDR, CDR2 SFDVKD. This CDR3 region has 14 residues. The CDR3: CATSGGAGSDTQYF. For the CDR3, the DNA is TGTGCCACCAGTGGAGGAGCCGGTTCGGATACGCAGTATTTT.

This clonotype has ten or more counts. V gene TRBV7-9 combines with J gene TRBJ2-2; D is unclear. Germline V gives CDR1 SEHNR, CDR2 FQNEAQ (reference sequence). This CDR3 contains 15 residues. The ends were cut back, 7 bases at V and 1 base at J, with 13 bases in the middle. The chain's CDR3 is CASTLWSLNTGELFF. DNA for the CDR3: TGTGCCAGCACCCTGTGGAGCCTGAACACCGGGGAGCTGTTTTTT. Full variable domain (remainder filled in from reference TRBV7-9 and TRBJ2-2): DTGVSQNPRHKITKRGQNVTFRCDPISEHNRLYWYRQTLGQGPEFLTYFQNEAQLEKSRLLSDRFSAERPKGSFSTLEIQRTEQGDSAMYLCASTLWSLNTGELFFGEGSRLTVL.

This clonotype was seen only a few times. The chain joins TRBV4-3 to TRBJ2-3, with a weak D call TRBD1 (5 bases). Germline V gene sequence: CDR1 LGHNA, CDR2 YSLEER. The CDR3 totals 18 residues. The V and J ends lost 2 bases and 2 bases respectively, with 20 bases between them. As DNA, the CDR3 is TGCGCCAGCAGCCAAACTACTCAGGGCACAAAGACCACAGATACGCAGTATTTT. Residues: CASSQTTQGTKTTDTQYF.

The CDR3 loop is CASSFNTNEKLFF. As DNA, the CDR3 is TGTGCCAGCAGTTTTAACACCAATGAAAAACTGTTTTTT. V gene TRBV28 combines with J gene TRBJ1-4; unclear D gene. The germline V gene has CDR1 MDHEN and CDR2 SYDVKM. The CDR3 contains 13 residues. V shed 3 bases and J shed 5 bases, with 7 bases lying between them.

This clonotype was counted between two and nine times. The chain joins TRBV27 to TRBJ1-1; possibly TRBD1 for D (6 bases). The germline CDR1 and CDR2 sequences are MNHEY and SMNVEV (reference sequence). V lost 3 bases to trimming and J lost 3 bases, with 11 bases between them. The CDR3 covers 14 residues. CDR3: CASSFRGSDTEAFF. DNA of the CDR3: TGTGCCAGCAGTTTCAGGGGTTCGGACACTGAAGCTTTCTTT.

In this sample, this clonotype turned up once. The chain couples TRBV4-3 to TRBJ2-7; D perhaps matches TRBD1 (6 bases). From germline, CDR1 is LGHNA and CDR2 YSLEER. The CDR3 runs 15 residues. Trimming removed 1 base from V and 1 base from J, with 11 bases in between. The CDR3 region is CASSQGPGESYEQYF. DNA of the CDR3: TGCGCCAGCAGCCAAGGTCCAGGGGAGTCCTACGAGCAGTACTTC.

The chain joins TRBV18 to TRBJ1-2; no definite D call. Germline loops: CDR1 KGHSH, CDR2 LQKENI. This CDR3 contains 13 residues. Deletions cut 5 bases from V and 4 bases from J, with 11 bases between. DNA of the CDR3: TGTGCCAGCTCAACTGGTGAGGGCTATGGCTACACCTTC. Residues: CASSTGEGYGYTF.

V usage is TRBV4-3 and J usage is TRBJ2-7, with D tentatively TRBD1 (5 bases). The ends were cut back, 0 bases at V and 3 bases at J, with 12 bases in the middle. The CDR3 contains 15 residues. CDR1 and CDR2 (germline): LGHNA, YSLEER. The CDR3 DNA is TGCGCCAGCAGCCAAGATCGGGCAGGGAACTACGAGCAGTACTTC. Translated, it gives CASSQDRAGNYEQYF.